This entry lists 2 T cell receptor beta chains sequenced from one sample in a study of T cell responses to AZD1222 COVID-19 vaccine. Generated by immunoSEQ multiplex PCR, the TCRdb table keeps only in-frame clones and is missing some. The sample shows fewer than 200,000 clones, 85% to 95% of them seen only once. The sequencing here drew on peripheral blood, taken on day 0 of AZD1222 vaccination. The receptors were sampled from an adult in good health.

The chain links TRBV7-2 to TRBJ1-3, with 9 bases aligning to TRBD1. Germline assignment: CDR1 SGHTA and CDR2 FQGNSA. Germline trimming cut 5 bases from V and 3 bases from J; bases unmatched to any gene: 2. The CDR3 has 14 amino acids. The CDR3 sequence: CASSVTGGGNTIYF. The CDR3 bases are TGTGCCAGCAGCGTGACAGGGGGTGGAAACACCATATATTTT.

In this sample, this clone turned up once. The rearrangement uses TRBV30 and TRBJ1-2, with D maybe TRBD1 (5 bases). The CDR3 is 11 residues long. Trimming removed 5 bases at V and 8 bases at J, with 12 bases between. Germline V gene lookup returns CDR1 GTSNPN and CDR2 SVGIG (reference sequence). The CDR3 reads CAWGRDRGYTF. The CDR3 coding sequence is TGTGCCTGGGGCAGGGATAGGGGCTACACCTTC. The variable domain in full, completed from reference TRBV30 and TRBJ1-2, reads SQTIHQWPATLVQPVGSPLSLECTVEGTSNPNLYWYRQAAGRGLQLLFYSVGIGQISSEVPQNLSASRPQDRQFILSSKKLLLSDSGFYLCAWGRDRGYTFGSGTRLTVV.